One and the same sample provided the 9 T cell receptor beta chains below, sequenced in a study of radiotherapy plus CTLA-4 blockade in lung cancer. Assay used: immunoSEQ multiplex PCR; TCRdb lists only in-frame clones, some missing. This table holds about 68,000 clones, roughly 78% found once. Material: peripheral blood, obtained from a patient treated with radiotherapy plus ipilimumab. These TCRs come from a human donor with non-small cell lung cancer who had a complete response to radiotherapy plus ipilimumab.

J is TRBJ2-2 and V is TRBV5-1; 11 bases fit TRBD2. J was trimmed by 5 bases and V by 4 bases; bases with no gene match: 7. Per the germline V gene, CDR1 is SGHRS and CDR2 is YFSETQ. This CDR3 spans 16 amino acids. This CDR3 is CASSPIAGGGTGELFF. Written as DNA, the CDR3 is TGCGCCAGCAGCCCGATAGCGGGAGGGGGAACCGGGGAGCTGTTTTTT.

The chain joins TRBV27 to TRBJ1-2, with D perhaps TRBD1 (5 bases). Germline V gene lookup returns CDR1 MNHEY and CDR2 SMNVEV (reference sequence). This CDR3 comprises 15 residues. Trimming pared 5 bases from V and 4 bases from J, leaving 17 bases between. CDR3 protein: CASSQRQQTTYGYTF. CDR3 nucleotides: TGTGCCAGCAGTCAACGACAGCAGACAACCTATGGCTACACCTTC.

This CDR3 reads CASSSGAGYEQFF. The DNA of the CDR3 is TGTGCCAGCAGCTCAGGGGCGGGGTATGAGCAGTTCTTC. The chain has TRBV9 and TRBJ2-1; D could derive from TRBD1 or TRBD2 (6 bases each). Germline V gene data show CDR1 as SGDLS and CDR2 as YYNGEE. The CDR3 covers 13 residues. The V end was cut by 4 bases, the J end by 8 bases, with 13 bases between.

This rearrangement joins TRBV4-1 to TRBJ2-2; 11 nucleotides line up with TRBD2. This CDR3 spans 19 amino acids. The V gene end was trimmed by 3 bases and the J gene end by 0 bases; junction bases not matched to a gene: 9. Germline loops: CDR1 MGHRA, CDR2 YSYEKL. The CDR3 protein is CASSQRLAGIDSNTGELFF. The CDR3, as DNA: TGCGCCAGCAGCCAGAGACTAGCGGGGATAGACTCGAACACCGGGGAGCTGTTTTTT.

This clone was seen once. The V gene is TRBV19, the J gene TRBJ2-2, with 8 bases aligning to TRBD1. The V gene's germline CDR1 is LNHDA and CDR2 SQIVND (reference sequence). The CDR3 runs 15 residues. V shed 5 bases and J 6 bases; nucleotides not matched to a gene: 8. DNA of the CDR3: TGTGCCAGTAGTGGAGAGGCAGGGGGCTCCGGGGAGCTGTTTTTT. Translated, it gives CASSGEAGGSGELFF.

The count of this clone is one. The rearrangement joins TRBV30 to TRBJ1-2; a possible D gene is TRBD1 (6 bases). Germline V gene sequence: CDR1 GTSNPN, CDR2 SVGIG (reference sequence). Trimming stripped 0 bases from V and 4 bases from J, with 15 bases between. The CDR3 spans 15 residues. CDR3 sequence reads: CAWSVPGATAYGYTF. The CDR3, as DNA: TGTGCCTGGAGTGTTCCAGGGGCGACAGCCTATGGCTACACCTTC.

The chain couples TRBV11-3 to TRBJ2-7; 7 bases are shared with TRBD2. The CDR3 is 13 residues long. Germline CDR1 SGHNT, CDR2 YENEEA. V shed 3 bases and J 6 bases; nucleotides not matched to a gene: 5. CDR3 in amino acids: CASSFGLVAEQYV. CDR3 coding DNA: TGTGCCAGCAGCTTTGGACTAGTCGCCGAGCAGTACGTC.

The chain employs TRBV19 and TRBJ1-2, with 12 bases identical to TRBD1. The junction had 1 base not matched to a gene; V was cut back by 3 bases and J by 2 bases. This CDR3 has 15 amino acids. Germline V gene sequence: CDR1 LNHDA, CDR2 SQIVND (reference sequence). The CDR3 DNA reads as TGTGCCAGTAGTATGGGACAGGGGGCGAACTATGGCTACACCTTC. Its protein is CASSMGQGANYGYTF.

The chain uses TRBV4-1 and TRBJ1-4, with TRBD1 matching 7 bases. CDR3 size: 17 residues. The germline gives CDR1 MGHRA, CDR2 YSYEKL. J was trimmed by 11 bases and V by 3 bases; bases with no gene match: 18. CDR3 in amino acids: CASSHPQDREEGGKLFF. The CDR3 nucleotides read TGCGCCAGCAGCCATCCCCAAGACAGGGAGGAAGGAGGGAAACTGTTTTTT.